These 16 T cell receptor beta chains were all obtained from the same sample, sequenced in a study of CD8+ T cells in alopecia areata (dated by TCRdb to between 2018 and 2020). The label giving this sample's time point can be read as: baseline before oral tofacitinib. Libraries came from the immunoSEQ multiplex PCR assay. RNA was extracted from all samples and reverse transcribed into cDNA as template for TCR sequencing. TCRdb took over this immuneACCESS table, retaining in-frame rearrangements with V and J assigned. Such tables are incomplete; in checked studies, under half of the missing clones stem from an unresolved V gene, and the remainder is unexplained. The sample table holds about 160,000 clones, of which around 86% were seen once. The top ten hold about 15% of the sample. Sequences were derived from CD8+ T cells sorted from blood, sampled at week 0. All receptors derive from a human donor with alopecia areata.

Written as DNA, the CDR3 is TGTGCCAGCAGCCCTCGACCTGGGGGAGAAGAAAAACTGTTTTTT. Its translation is CASSPRPGGEEKLFF. J is TRBJ1-4 and V is TRBV7-6; a possible D gene is TRBD1 (5 bases). The CDR3 loop spans 15 amino acids. V gave up 5 bases and J gave up 8 bases, with 18 bases separating them. Germline V CDR1 and CDR2: SGHVS, FNYEAQ. Full variable domain (missing parts from reference TRBV7-6 and TRBJ1-4): GAGVSQSPRYKVTKRGQDVALRCDPISGHVSLYWYRQALGQGPEFLTYFNYEAQQDKSGLPNDRFSAERPEGSISTLTIQRTEQRDSAMYRCASSPRPGGEEKLFFGSGTQLSVL.

This rearrangement joins TRBV18 to TRBJ2-1; 8 positions match TRBD2. Germline values: CDR1 KGHSH, CDR2 LQKENI. Trimming cost V 0 bases and J 4 bases; bases outside gene matches: 8. CDR3 size: 17 residues. For the CDR3, the DNA is TGTGCCAGCTCACCACCGATGACTAGCGAGATATACAATGAGCAGTTCTTC. This codes for CASSPPMTSEIYNEQFF. The full variable domain, rest sourced from reference TRBV18 and TRBJ2-1, is NAGVMQNPRHLVRRRGQEARLRCSPMKGHSHVYWYRQLPEEGLKFMVYLQKENIIDESGMPKERFSAEFPKEGPSILRIQQVVRGDSAAYFCASSPPMTSEIYNEQFFGPGTRLTVL.

This clone has more than one count but fewer than ten. This chain connects TRBV30 to TRBJ1-5; D unresolved. This CDR3 comprises 15 residues. The germline V and J ends were trimmed by 0 bases and 0 bases, with 9 bases remaining between them. Germline CDR1 is GTSNPN and CDR2 is SVGIG (reference sequence). The DNA of the CDR3 is TGTGCCTGGAGTGTACTTGGCAGTAGCAATCAGCCCCAGCATTTT. Translating gives CAWSVLGSSNQPQHF. The whole variable domain, filled in from reference TRBV30 and TRBJ1-5, reads SQTIHQWPATLVQPVGSPLSLECTVEGTSNPNLYWYRQAAGRGLQLLFYSVGIGQISSEVPQNLSASRPQDRQFILSSKKLLLSDSGFYLCAWSVLGSSNQPQHFGDGTRLSIL.

CDR3 amino acids: CASSQDIANTGELFF. The CDR3 DNA is TGTGCCAGCAGTCAGGACATCGCGAACACCGGGGAGCTGTTTTTT. The gene calls are TRBV6-4 and TRBJ2-2; weak D call: TRBD1 (5 bases). The CDR3 is made up of 15 amino acids. V was pared by 5 bases and J by 0 bases, with 10 bases between. CDR1 is MRHNA, CDR2 SNTAGT, per germline.

The gene calls are TRBV4-1 and TRBJ1-2; D is perhaps TRBD1 (5 bases). Germline V lookup: CDR1 MGHRA, CDR2 YSYEKL. The length of the CDR3 is 14 residues. V shed 2 bases and J shed 4 bases, with 11 bases lying between them. CDR3 coding DNA: TGCGCCAGCAGCCAATTTGACAGCCTCTATGGCTACACCTTC. This encodes CASSQFDSLYGYTF.

The chain couples TRBV20-1 to TRBJ2-2; the D is unclear. CDR3 size: 10 residues. Deletions cut 6 bases from V and 4 bases from J, with 3 bases between. Germline CDR1 is DFQATT and CDR2 is SNEGSKA (reference sequence). DNA of the CDR3: TGCAGTGCAACCACCGGGGAGCTGTTTTTT. Translated: CSATTGELFF.

The chain links TRBV9 to TRBJ2-7; the match to TRBD2 covers 7 bases. This CDR3 comprises 12 residues. Per the germline V gene, CDR1 is SGDLS and CDR2 is YYNGEE. The V gene end was trimmed by 4 bases and the J gene end by 4 bases; junction bases not matched to a gene: 2. The CDR3 nucleotides are TGTGCCAGCAGCTCGCGGGGGTACGAGCAGTACTTC. It yields the protein CASSSRGYEQYF.

V gene TRBV4-2 combines with J gene TRBJ2-5, with TRBD1 identical over 8 bases. With the DNA end fitting TRBJ2-7 better, the J assignment may be wrong. The CDR3 runs to 14 residues. Germline CDR1 and CDR2: LGHNA and YNFKEQ. Written as DNA, the CDR3 is TGTGCCAGCAGCCGGGGGACAGGAGGTTACGAGCAGTACTTC. Amino acids: CASSRGTGGYEQYF.

This chain links TRBV7-2 with TRBJ2-1, with D unresolved. CDR1 SGHTA and CDR2 FQGNSA come from the germline V gene. The V and J ends lost 1 base and 4 bases respectively, with 11 bases between them. CDR3 length: 15 amino acids. The chain's CDR3 is CASSLVVTSYNEQFF. In nucleotides, the CDR3 is TGTGCCAGCAGCTTAGTGGTAACGTCGTACAATGAGCAGTTCTTC.

The CDR3 region has the DNA TGCGCCAGCAGCCAAGAGCAGGAGGGAACTGAAGCTTTCTTT. This translates into CASSQEQEGTEAFF. V gene TRBV4-1 combines with J gene TRBJ1-1; D not resolved. The CDR3 is 14 residues long. CDR1 and CDR2 from the germline V gene are MGHRA and YSYEKL. The V and J ends lost 0 bases and 5 bases respectively, with 10 bases between them.

This chain joins TRBV29-1 and TRBJ1-1, with D uncertain. The CDR3 is made up of 12 amino acids. Trimming cost V 0 bases and J 5 bases, with 7 bases left between them. Germline values: CDR1 SQVTM, CDR2 ANQGSEA. The CDR3 DNA is TGCAGCGTTGAAGATGCACGGACTGAAGCTTTCTTT. Protein product: CSVEDARTEAFF.

V usage is TRBV6-6 and J usage is TRBJ1-5, with unresolved D. The V and J ends lost 7 bases and 1 base respectively, with 17 bases between them. Germline V lookup: CDR1 MNHNY, CDR2 SVGAGI (reference sequence). CDR3 length: 16 residues. CDR3 coding DNA: TGTGCCAGCACCTCACAAAGTGAGGAGAGCAATCAGCCCCAGCATTTT. The encoded protein is CASTSQSEESNQPQHF.

V and J are TRBV27 and TRBJ1-1; possible D gene TRBD1, 5 bases. Trimming shortened V by 4 bases and J by 5 bases, and 11 bases separated the two germline ends. CDR1 and CDR2 (germline): MNHEY, SMNVEV (reference sequence). The CDR3 contains 13 residues. This chain's CDR3 is CASSYGAGTEAFF. The CDR3 nucleotides read TGTGCCAGCAGTTACGGGGCGGGGACTGAAGCTTTCTTT.

V is TRBV29-1 and J is TRBJ1-2; D unclear. The V and J ends lost 0 bases and 4 bases respectively, with 12 bases between them. Germline V gene sequence: CDR1 SQVTM, CDR2 ANQGSEA. The CDR3 spans 14 residues. This CDR3 reads CSVEDPGLPYGYTF. The CDR3 DNA reads as TGCAGCGTTGAAGATCCAGGTCTCCCCTATGGCTACACCTTC.

The CDR3 loop reads CASRKADTQYF. CDR3 in DNA: TGTGCCAGCAGGAAGGCAGATACGCAGTATTTT. The chain is built from TRBV27 and TRBJ2-3; no firm D call. The CDR3 has 11 residues. V was shortened by 6 bases and J by 4 bases, with 5 bases between the two germline ends. Germline assignment: CDR1 MNHEY and CDR2 SMNVEV (reference sequence).

The J gene is TRBJ1-2, the V gene TRBV27, with TRBD1 matching 9 bases. Germline trimming cut 4 bases from V and 8 bases from J; bases unmatched to any gene: 2. CDR1 is MNHEY, CDR2 SMNVEV, per germline (reference sequence). This CDR3 comprises 12 residues. The CDR3 DNA reads as TGTGCCAGCAGTTCAGACAGGGGGGGCTACACCTTC. It yields the protein CASSSDRGGYTF.